This TCR beta chain was identified during a study of identical twins. Study-wide results and caveats: There was more out-of-frame TCR alpha sharing in monozygotic twins than models estimated.

One entry per CDR3 protein results from TCRdb running MiXCR on the 5' RACE reads. This table holds 500,000 to 650,000 distinct CDR3 sequences, just over 7% found once. Points on this clonotype: The antigen is unknown.

These data were also filed under a second study, of yellow fever vaccine responses in identical twins.

The receptor comes from a woman aged 18-30 years in good health. The specimen sequenced was PBMCs.

The CDR3 here is CSVAHGGTGELFF. The CDR3, as DNA: TGCAGCGTTGCCCACGGGGGGACCGGGGAGCTGTTTTTT. The V and J genes are TRBV29-1 and TRBJ2-2, with 7 positions matching TRBD2. J lost 5 bases, V lost 4 bases, and 4 bases had no gene match. This CDR3 is 13 amino acids long. Germline CDR1 and CDR2: SQVTM and ANQGSEA.